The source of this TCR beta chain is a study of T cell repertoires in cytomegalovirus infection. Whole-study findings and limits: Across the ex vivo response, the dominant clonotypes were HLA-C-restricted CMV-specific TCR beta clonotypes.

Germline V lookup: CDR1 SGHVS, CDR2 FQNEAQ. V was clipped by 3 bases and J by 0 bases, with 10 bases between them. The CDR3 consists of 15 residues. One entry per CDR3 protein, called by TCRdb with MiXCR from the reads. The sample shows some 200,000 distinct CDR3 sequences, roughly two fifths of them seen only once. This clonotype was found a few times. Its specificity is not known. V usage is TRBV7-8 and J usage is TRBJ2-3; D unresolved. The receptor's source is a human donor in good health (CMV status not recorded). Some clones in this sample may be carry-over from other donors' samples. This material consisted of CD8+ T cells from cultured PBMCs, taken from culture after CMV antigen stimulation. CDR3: CASSLISGSTDTQYF. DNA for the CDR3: TGTGCCAGCAGCTTGATTTCCGGGAGCACAGATACGCAGTATTTT. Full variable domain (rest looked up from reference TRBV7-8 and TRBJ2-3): GAGVSQSPRYKVAKRGQDVALRCDPISGHVSLFWYQQALGQGPEFLTYFQNEAQLDKSGLPSDRFFAERPEGSVSTLKIQRTQQEDSAVYLCASSLISGSTDTQYFGPGTRLTVL.